This passage covers 20 T cell receptor beta chains from one sample sequenced in a study of CD8+ T cells in alopecia areata. RNA extraction was followed by reverse transcription into cDNA, which acted as the sequencing template. TCRdb keeps only in-frame clones here, not all; method: immunoSEQ multiplex PCR. The sample comprises around 270,000 clones, 58% of which are singletons, and approximately 1.8% rests with the top ten. The treatment was: oral pan-JAK inhibitor, 5-10 mg twice daily. Sequencing was performed on CD4+ T cells sorted from blood, taken at week 24, from a patient treated with tofacitinib. These TCRs come from a human donor with alopecia areata.

In this sample, this clone turned up once. The V and J genes are TRBV15 and TRBJ1-2, with D unclear. Trimming cost V 2 bases and J 5 bases, with 12 bases left between them. This CDR3 region has 14 residues. Germline CDR1 LNHNV, CDR2 YYDKDF (reference sequence). CDR3 loop: CATSRPLPEYGYTF. The CDR3, as DNA: TGTGCCACCAGCAGACCGCTACCCGAATATGGCTACACCTTC.

This clone showed up just a few times. The V and J genes are TRBV5-6 and TRBJ1-2; perhaps TRBD1 as D (5 bases). The CDR3 contains 13 residues. Trimming removed 0 bases from V and 6 bases from J, with 9 bases in between. Germline V gives CDR1 SGHDT, CDR2 YYEEEE. CDR3 sequence (DNA): TGTGCCAGCAGCTTGGATCGGACACATGGCTACACCTTC. Its translation is CASSLDRTHGYTF.

This clone has just one count. V and J are TRBV6-5 and TRBJ2-4; D unresolved. From germline, CDR1 is MNHEY and CDR2 SVGAGI. The CDR3 sequence is 13 residues long. The V and J ends lost 6 bases and 1 base respectively, with 7 bases between them. CDR3 residues: CASRGSAKNIQYF. The CDR3 region has the DNA TGTGCCAGCAGGGGGTCGGCCAAAAACATTCAGTACTTC.

The chain couples TRBV27 to TRBJ1-1; possibly TRBD1 for D (6 bases). CDR1 MNHEY and CDR2 SMNVEV come from the germline V gene (reference sequence). Trimming shortened V by 5 bases and J by 5 bases, and 15 bases separated the two germline ends. This CDR3 spans 14 amino acids. The CDR3: CASSPLYRATEAFF. Here the CDR3 DNA reads TGTGCCAGCAGTCCCCTATACAGGGCAACTGAAGCTTTCTTT.

This clone was observed a few times. This chain links TRBV14 with TRBJ2-5; unclear D gene. The ends were cut back, 3 bases at V and 4 bases at J, with 6 bases in the middle. This CDR3 spans 12 amino acids. Germline values: CDR1 SGHDN, CDR2 FVKESK. CDR3 nucleotides: TGTGCCAGCAGCCACTCGGGAGAGACCCAGTACTTC. Translation gives CASSHSGETQYF.

The DNA of the CDR3 is TGTGCCAGCGCTCTTAAGGGACAGGGATTCCGGAACACTGAAGCTTTCTTT. Amino acid sequence: CASALKGQGFRNTEAFF. This sequence joins TRBV5-6 and TRBJ1-1; 9 nucleotides match TRBD1. V trimming: 7 bases; J trimming: 1 base; junction bases outside the gene matches: 14. Germline values: CDR1 SGHDT, CDR2 YYEEEE. This CDR3 has 17 amino acids.

The V call is TRBV6-5, the J call TRBJ2-1; 7 positions match TRBD1. V dropped 6 bases and J dropped 0; count of bases not matched to a gene: 5. The CDR3 covers 15 residues. Looked up from germline, CDR1 is MNHEY and CDR2 is SVGAGI. CDR3 in amino acids: CASRTGQLSYNEQFF. DNA of the CDR3: TGTGCCAGCAGGACGGGACAGCTCTCCTACAATGAGCAGTTCTTC.

Only a few counts were recorded for this clone. The chain's CDR3 is CASRGTSGGHPTQYF. The DNA of the CDR3 is TGTGCCAGCAGGGGGACTAGCGGGGGGCATCCGACGCAGTATTTT. The rearrangement joins TRBV2 to TRBJ2-3; TRBD2 agrees at 15 bases. CDR3 size: 15 residues. Trimming at V came to 6 bases and at J to 9 bases, leaving 7 bases not matched to a gene. Germline CDR1 is SNHLY and CDR2 is FYNNEI.

The genes are TRBV29-1 and TRBJ2-5; maybe TRBD2 (6 bases). Looked up from germline, CDR1 is SQVTM and CDR2 is ANQGSEA. The CDR3 extends over 14 amino acids. The V end lost 8 bases, the J end lost 9 bases, and 25 bases lay between the germline ends. Here the CDR3 reads CSPRRREGSGAQYF. The CDR3 DNA reads TGCAGCCCCCGGAGGAGGGAAGGCTCGGGGGCCCAGTACTTC.

CDR3 residues: CSVEAGYQETQYF. The CDR3 nucleotides read TGCAGCGTTGAGGCGGGGTACCAAGAGACCCAGTACTTC. J is TRBJ2-5 and V is TRBV29-1; D possibly corresponds to TRBD2 (6 bases). Germline V lookup: CDR1 SQVTM, CDR2 ANQGSEA. Between the trimmed V and J ends, which lost 3 bases and 0 bases, there was a span of 8 bases. This CDR3 contains 13 residues. Supplemented by reference TRBV29-1 and TRBJ2-5, the full variable domain reads SAVISQKPSRDICQRGTSLTIQCQVDSQVTMMFWYRQQPGQSLTLIATANQGSEATYESGFVIDKFPISRPNLTFSTLTVSNMSPEDSSIYLCSVEAGYQETQYFGPGTRLLVL.

This clone was seen a handful of times. This chain joins TRBV29-1 and TRBJ2-7, with TRBD1 as a possible D gene (5 bases). The CDR3 loop spans 13 amino acids. V lost 2 bases and J 2 bases, leaving 10 bases between the germline ends. CDR1 SQVTM and CDR2 ANQGSEA come from the germline V gene. DNA for the CDR3: TGCAGCGTTGAATCCCAGGGAACCTACGAGCAGTACTTC. Protein: CSVESQGTYEQYF.

V is TRBV15 and J is TRBJ2-2, with 8 bases aligning to TRBD1. V trimming: 6 bases; J trimming: 7 bases; junction bases outside the gene matches: 7. The V gene's germline CDR1 is LNHNV and CDR2 YYDKDF (reference sequence). The CDR3 is made up of 14 amino acids. As DNA, the CDR3 is TGTGCCACCAGTCCGACAGGGGCCGGCGGGGAGCTGTTTTTT. This sequence encodes CATSPTGAGGELFF.

This chain uses TRBV15 with TRBJ1-5; D not certain. V lost 3 bases, J lost 0 bases, and 9 bases lay in between. The CDR3 length is 15 residues. Germline CDR1 is LNHNV and CDR2 is YYDKDF (reference sequence). DNA of the CDR3: TGTGCCACCAGCAGGACACCCAATAGCAATCAGCCCCAGCATTTT. Its protein is CATSRTPNSNQPQHF.

The chain is built from TRBV29-1 and TRBJ1-1; weak D call: TRBD1 (5 bases). The germline V gene encodes CDR1 SQVTM and CDR2 ANQGSEA. Trimming pared 4 bases from V and 1 base from J, leaving 10 bases between. This CDR3 region has 13 residues. CDR3 loop: CSVVGAPNTEAFF. The CDR3 DNA reads as TGCAGCGTTGTCGGGGCACCGAACACTGAAGCTTTCTTT.

The chain employs TRBV7-2 and TRBJ1-6, with D unresolved. Between the trimmed V and J ends, which lost 1 base and 9 bases, there was a span of 13 bases. Germline loops: CDR1 SGHTA, CDR2 FQGNSA. The CDR3 runs 15 residues. The DNA for the CDR3 is TGTGCCAGCAGCTTAGATGGGCCCCCCGGTTCACCCCTCCACTTT. The encoded protein is CASSLDGPPGSPLHF.

There are a few counts of this clone. The chain uses TRBV7-9 and TRBJ1-2; D remains unclear. V was clipped by 8 bases and J by 6 bases, with 16 bases between them. This CDR3 contains 13 residues. Germline assignment: CDR1 SEHNR and CDR2 FQNEAQ (reference sequence). The CDR3 nucleotides are TGTGCCAGCGTCTTCGGAGGAGGAGATGGCTACACCTTC. It encodes CASVFGGGDGYTF.

The rearrangement links TRBV5-1 to TRBJ2-7; D may match TRBD1 or TRBD2 (6 bases each). Germline V CDR1 and CDR2: SGHRS, YFSETQ. The CDR3 is made up of 14 amino acids. V lost 2 bases to trimming and J lost 7 bases, with 16 bases between them. The CDR3 reads CASSFPGAPREQYF. CDR3 DNA: TGCGCCAGCAGCTTCCCGGGGGCCCCTCGAGAGCAGTACTTC.

This clone turned up a few times. This chain connects TRBV28 to TRBJ1-2; D is uncertain. Per the germline V gene, CDR1 is MDHEN and CDR2 is SYDVKM. This CDR3 has 12 residues. V was pared by 3 bases and J by 6 bases, with 8 bases between. The CDR3 DNA sequence: TGTGCCAGCAGTTTGATGGGTAATGGCTACACCTTC. Protein sequence: CASSLMGNGYTF.

This chain connects TRBV5-1 to TRBJ2-1; D not resolved. This CDR3 comprises 14 residues. V shed 0 bases and J shed 7 bases, with 11 bases lying between them. Germline V gene sequence: CDR1 SGHRS, CDR2 YFSETQ. The chain's CDR3 is CASSLDGRGNEQFF. For the CDR3, the DNA is TGCGCCAGCAGCTTGGATGGTCGTGGGAATGAGCAGTTCTTC.

V gene TRBV9 combines with J gene TRBJ1-2, with D perhaps matching TRBD1 (5 bases). CDR1 SGDLS and CDR2 YYNGEE come from the germline V gene. Between the trimmed V and J ends, which lost 3 bases and 5 bases, there was a span of 14 bases. The length of the CDR3 is 14 residues. CDR3 protein: CASSGRGIRYGYTF. In nucleotides, the CDR3 is TGTGCCAGCAGCGGGCGGGGGATTCGGTATGGCTACACCTTC.